The source of this T cell receptor beta chain is a study of cytomegalovirus exposure and HLA in healthy donors. Comments on this clone: Its antigen is still unknown.

Looked up from germline, CDR1 is MNHEY and CDR2 is SVGAGI. V lost 5 bases, J lost 8 bases, and 19 bases lay in between. This CDR3 comprises 15 residues. The repertoire was sequenced with immunoSEQ multiplex PCR; TCRdb's copy has only in-frame clones and lacks some. Of about 330,000 clones listed, roughly 85% were seen once; the top ten hold 0.7% to 0.85%. Study-level points and caveats: The study flagged some 170 TCR beta chains as cytomegalovirus-associated. Most TCR sequences were rare, but some public TCRs occurred in many donors. It was reportedly the case that the classifier diagnosed cytomegalovirus status with high specificity and sensitivity.

This chain links TRBV6-5 with TRBJ1-3, with unresolved D. Sequenced input: PBMCs. The sequence was collected from a woman between 18 and 29 years old in good health and CMV-seronegative. In nucleotides, the CDR3 is TGTGCCAGCAGTCGGTCACTGGGTATAGAGGACACCATATATTTT. Translated, it gives CASSRSLGIEDTIYF.